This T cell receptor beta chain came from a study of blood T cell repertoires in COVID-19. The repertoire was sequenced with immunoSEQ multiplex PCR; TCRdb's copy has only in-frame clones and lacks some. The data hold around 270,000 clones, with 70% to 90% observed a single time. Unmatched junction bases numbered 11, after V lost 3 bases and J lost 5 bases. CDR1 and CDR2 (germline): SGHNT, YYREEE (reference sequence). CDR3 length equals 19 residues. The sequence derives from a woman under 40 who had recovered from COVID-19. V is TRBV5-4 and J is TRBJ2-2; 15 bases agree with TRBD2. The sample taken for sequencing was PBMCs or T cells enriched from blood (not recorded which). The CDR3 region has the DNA TGTGCCAGCAGCTGGCGGCAGGGACTAGCGGGGGGACGGACCGGGGAGCTGTTTTTT. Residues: CASSWRQGLAGGRTGELFF.